These T cell receptor beta chains were read from a single sample in a study of cytomegalovirus exposure and HLA in healthy donors. TCRdb keeps only in-frame clones here, not all; method: immunoSEQ multiplex PCR. The profile covers some 85,000 clones, with approximately 84% appearing a single time and 2% to 3% taken by the ten largest. Material: PBMCs. These receptors were taken from a woman between 45 and 60 years old in good health and CMV-seronegative. CDR3s include the opening cysteine and the closing phenylalanine or tryptophan. A D gene is named only where the DNA matches it firmly. Only some rows state a clone size, as once, few, many or a class for expanded clones.

d_gene,v_gene,j_gene,abundance,CDR3aa,CDR3nt
TRBD2,TRBV6-1,TRBJ2-7,.,CASIPSGLDISEQYF,TGTGCCAGCATTCCTTCGGGACTAGATATCTCCGAGCAGTACTTC
.,TRBV4-3,TRBJ1-6,few,CASSQDKGPNSPLHF,TGCGCCAGCAGCCAAGACAAGGGGCCTAATTCACCCCTCCACTTT
TRBD1,TRBV2,TRBJ2-2,.,CASSDGTGVGVGELFF,TGTGCCAGCAGCGACGGGACAGGGGTGGGAGTCGGGGAGCTGTTTTTT
TRBD2,TRBV28,TRBJ2-3,.,CASSLQSPGLVTDTQYF,TGTGCCAGCAGTTTACAAAGCCCGGGACTAGTCACAGATACGCAGTATTTT
TRBD1,TRBV7-8,TRBJ1-1,.,CASSLLIPRTGTNTEAFF,TGTGCCAGCAGCTTACTTATACCTCGGACAGGGACGAACACTGAAGCTTTCTTT
TRBD1,TRBV6-1,TRBJ1-1,.,CASSEPVGQKTFF,TGTGCCAGCAGTGAGCCGGTGGGACAGAAAACTTTCTTT
.,TRBV7-2,TRBJ2-7,few,CASSPGYEQYF,TGTGCCAGCAGCCCAGGCTACGAGCAGTACTTC
TRBD1,TRBV5-1,TRBJ2-7,.,CASSPGTGTYEQYF,TGCGCCAGCAGCCCCGGGACAGGAACCTACGAGCAGTACTTC
TRBD2,TRBV27,TRBJ2-7,.,CASSLLAGGPKGSYEQYF,TGTGCCAGCAGTCTTCTAGCGGGAGGGCCAAAGGGATCCTACGAGCAGTACTTC
.,TRBV7-3,TRBJ1-1,.,CASSSSGPGGTEAFF,TGTGCCAGCAGCTCTTCCGGACCCGGGGGAACTGAAGCTTTCTTT
.,TRBV7-2,TRBJ1-6,.,CASSLAFNRLDSPLHF,TGTGCCAGCAGCTTAGCGTTTAACAGGCTGGATTCACCCCTCCACTTT
TRBD1,TRBV4-1,TRBJ1-4,.,CASSQTGVATNEKLFF,TGCGCCAGCAGCCAGACAGGGGTTGCAACTAATGAAAAACTGTTTTTT
TRBD2,TRBV5-1,TRBJ2-7,.,CASSSNPGLGNYEQYF,TGCGCCAGCAGCTCAAACCCGGGACTAGGGAACTACGAGCAGTACTTC
TRBD1,TRBV30,TRBJ1-1,.,CASLGGSGNTEAFF,TGTGCCTCCTTAGGGGGCAGCGGGAACACTGAAGCTTTCTTT
TRBD1,TRBV28,TRBJ2-7,.,CASSLDLGTGSYEQYF,TGTGCCAGCAGTTTAGACCTCGGGACAGGGTCCTACGAGCAGTACTTC
.,TRBV4-1,TRBJ1-2,.,CASSPPWQGPNYGYTF,TGCGCCAGCAGCCCCCCGTGGCAGGGCCCCAACTATGGCTACACCTTC
.,TRBV29-1,TRBJ1-2,.,CSVPDSYRELGLGSYGYTF,TGCAGCGTACCCGATTCCTACAGGGAACTTGGGCTTGGATCTTATGGCTACACCTTC